This is a list of T cell receptor beta chains from one sample in a study of T cells after yellow fever vaccination. MiXCR, run by TCRdb on the 5' RACE reads, gives a single entry per CDR3 protein. The sample shows 150,000 or so distinct CDR3 sequences, 6% to 7.5% of them seen only once. The sample consisted of CD4+ T cells sorted from PBMCs, taken about 5 days after the first yellow fever vaccination. The receptors here all came from a man younger than 35 who received the YFV17D yellow fever vaccine. The CDR3 runs from the conserved cysteine through the conserved F or W. The D gene is left open where the match is weak. Size is stated for part of the rows, as once, few or many counts, or as a class when the clone is expanded.

TRBD2	TRBV19	TRBJ2-3	many	TGTGCCAGTACCGCGGGGGGGACTTCCACAGATACGCAGTATTTT	CASTAGGTSTDTQYF
NA	TRBV27	TRBJ2-7	many	TGTGCCAGCAGTCGCCTTTACACCTACGAGCAGTACTTC	CASSRLYTYEQYF
NA	TRBV5-1	TRBJ2-3	many	TGCGCCAGCAGCTTGGAAGGTCGGGATACGCAGTATTTT	CASSLEGRDTQYF
NA	TRBV5-8	TRBJ2-1	NA	TGTGCCAGCAGCTTGCTCCGGTACAATGAGCAGTTCTTC	CASSLLRYNEQFF
NA	TRBV7-2	TRBJ1-4	many	TGTGCCAGCAGTCACGCTCGGGGGAATGAAAAACTGTTTTTT	CASSHARGNEKLFF
NA	TRBV6-2/TRBV6-3	TRBJ2-3	many	TGTGCCAGCAGTTACCGGCGGGGGCCAACGGATACGCAGTATTTT	CASSYRRGPTDTQYF
TRBD1	TRBV3-1	TRBJ1-2	few	TGTGCCAGCAGCCAAGATCAGGGTGGGACAGTCAATGGCTACACCTTC	CASSQDQGGTVNGYTF
NA	TRBV20-1	TRBJ2-1	NA	TGCAGTGCTAGCCTCCCTAGCGCTTACAATGAGCAGTTCTTC	CSASLPSAYNEQFF
TRBD1	TRBV10-3	TRBJ2-1	NA	TGTGCCATCAGTACCGGGACAGGGGCGCCCAATGAGCAGTTCTTC	CAISTGTGAPNEQFF
TRBD1	TRBV20-1	TRBJ2-5	few	TGCAGTGCTTCCTCATCAACAGGGGTGGAGACCCAGTACTTC	CSASSSTGVETQYF
TRBD2	TRBV5-1	TRBJ2-1	many	TGCGCCAGCGGGGAGGCGGGACTAGTGAAGAATGAGCAGTTCTTC	CASGEAGLVKNEQFF
NA	TRBV19	TRBJ2-4	NA	TGTGCCAGTAGTATAGACGTCCGGTGGGGCAAAAACATTCAGTACTTC	CASSIDVRWGKNIQYF
TRBD1	TRBV2	TRBJ1-2	many	TGTGCCACTCGGACAGGGAGGCCCTATGGCTACACCTTC	CATRTGRPYGYTF
TRBD1	TRBV5-1	TRBJ2-5	few	TGCGCCAGCAGTAGGGACAGCCAGACCCAAGAGACCCAGTACTTC	CASSRDSQTQETQYF
TRBD1	TRBV6-2/TRBV6-3	TRBJ2-1	many	TGTGCCAGCACCGATAAGGACAGGGTGAGCTCCTACAATGAGCAGTTCTTC	CASTDKDRVSSYNEQFF
NA	TRBV12-3/TRBV12-4	TRBJ2-1	many	TGTGCCAGCACCACCGGGACTTGGGATGAGCAGTTCTTC	CASTTGTWDEQFF
NA	TRBV12-3/TRBV12-4	TRBJ1-6	NA	TGTGCCAGCAGTCCCCAGATCGCCCATTCACCCCTCCACTTT	CASSPQIAHSPLHF
NA	TRBV6-1	TRBJ1-1	many	TGTGCCAGCAGTGATACAAACAGGGCGACCACTGAAGCTTTCTTT	CASSDTNRATTEAFF
TRBD2	TRBV7-2	TRBJ2-2	few	TGTGCCAGCAGCTTACTGGGACTAGCAAGCCCCGGGGAGCTGTTTTTT	CASSLLGLASPGELFF
TRBD1	TRBV15	TRBJ2-1	many	TGTGCCACCAGCTCCAAGGGGGGACAGGGCTCCTACAATGAGCAGTTCTTC	CATSSKGGQGSYNEQFF
TRBD2	TRBV6-2/TRBV6-3	TRBJ2-1	many	TGTGCCAGCAGTTATATTTTGGGACTAGCGGGGTATCGCAATGAGCAGTTCTTC	CASSYILGLAGYRNEQFF
NA	TRBV28	TRBJ2-3	few	TGTGCCAGCAGCCGTCGGTCCACCACAGATACGCAGTATTTT	CASSRRSTTDTQYF
TRBD1	TRBV5-1	TRBJ2-5	few	TGCGCCAGCAGCTGGTACGGGACAGGGGTCATCCGAGGCCGAGAGACCCAGTACTTC	CASSWYGTGVIRGRETQYF
NA	TRBV7-2	TRBJ1-2	many	TGTGCCAGCAGCGCCCGGGACCTGGTCCTCTATGGCTACACCTTC	CASSARDLVLYGYTF
NA	TRBV18	TRBJ2-3	NA	TGTGCCAGCTCACCTCCGGGACTTCGCACAGATACGCAGTATTTT	CASSPPGLRTDTQYF
TRBD1	TRBV24-1	TRBJ2-1	many	TGTGCCACCAGTGCGACAGGGGTAGGCGATGAGCAGTTCTTC	CATSATGVGDEQFF
TRBD1	TRBV5-1	TRBJ1-5	many	TGCGCCAGCAGCGTCGGGACAGGCTACAATCAGCCCCAGCATTTT	CASSVGTGYNQPQHF
NA	TRBV6-2/TRBV6-3	TRBJ2-5	NA	TGTGCCAGCAGTCGCGTCCGCGGACTCATTGGTGAGACCCAGTACTTC	CASSRVRGLIGETQYF
TRBD2	TRBV25-1	TRBJ2-3	NA	TGTGCCAGCAGACCTACTAGCGGGGGGTGGGGGGATACGCAGTATTTT	CASRPTSGGWGDTQYF
NA	TRBV3-1	TRBJ2-7	many	TGTGCCAGCAGCCTCAAGATTGGATACGAGCAGTACTTC	CASSLKIGYEQYF
NA	TRBV20-1	TRBJ1-6	many	TGCAGTGCTAGAGCCCCGTCGGAGGGGAGCTCCTATAATTCACCCCTCCACTTT	CSARAPSEGSSYNSPLHF
NA	TRBV27	TRBJ1-1	NA	TGTGCCAGCGGGTCCCAGGACAACACTGAAGCTTTCTTT	CASGSQDNTEAFF
TRBD1	TRBV29-1	TRBJ2-3	many	TGCAGCGTGAGACAGGGGATTTACACAGATACGCAGTATTTT	CSVRQGIYTDTQYF
TRBD2	TRBV7-9	TRBJ2-3	many	TGTGCCAGCAGCCGGGGGGGGGCCACGCAGTATTTT	CASSRGGATQYF
NA	TRBV7-9	TRBJ2-1	many	TGTGCCAGCAGCTTACGGGCTAGCCTCTCCTACAATGAGCAGTTCTTC	CASSLRASLSYNEQFF
TRBD1	TRBV20-1	TRBJ1-2	NA	TGCAGTGCTACAATCGGGACAGCAAGAATCTATGGCTACACCTTC	CSATIGTARIYGYTF
NA	TRBV6-2/TRBV6-3	TRBJ1-1	many	TGTGCCAGCTCGAAGGGGAGATACACTGAAGCTTTCTTT	CASSKGRYTEAFF
NA	TRBV5-1	TRBJ2-1	many	TGCGCCAGCAGCGGGGGGGGGCTGTCGAATGAGCAGTTCTTC	CASSGGGLSNEQFF
NA	TRBV18	TRBJ2-3	few	TGTGCCAGCTCACCACGGGTAGCGGATACGCAGTATTTT	CASSPRVADTQYF
TRBD2	TRBV7-9	TRBJ2-3	many	TGTGCCAGCAGCTCTGGGACTAGCTCCGATACGCAGTATTTT	CASSSGTSSDTQYF
NA	TRBV5-1	TRBJ2-2	many	TGCGCCAGCAGCTTGAGGTCGAACACCGGGGAGCTGTTTTTT	CASSLRSNTGELFF
TRBD2	TRBV7-2	TRBJ2-5	many	TGTGCCAGCAGCTCCCAGCGGGGGGGCCGAGAGACCCAGTACTTC	CASSSQRGGRETQYF
NA	TRBV27	TRBJ1-5	NA	TGTGCCAGCAGCACTAGTACTGAACACAATCAGCCCCAGCATTTT	CASSTSTEHNQPQHF
NA	TRBV5-1	TRBJ1-6	NA	TGCGCCAGCAGCCTCGACTTGGGGTCACCCCTCCACTTT	CASSLDLGSPLHF
NA	TRBV12-3/TRBV12-4	TRBJ2-7	many	TGTGCCAGCAGTCCAACCACCGGTAGGACACAAGTCAACGAGCAGTACTTC	CASSPTTGRTQVNEQYF